Below are 10 T cell receptor beta chains sequenced from a single sample in a study of T-cell reconstitution after alpha-beta-depleted transplantation in children (dated by TCRdb to 2016 to 2018). Receptors were amplified or captured by PCR. The listed sequencing device is Illumina HiSeq 2500. TCR library preparation used molecular barcoding, with unique molecular identifiers applied to normalize quantification of the TCRbeta repertoire. The public reads were reprocessed in TCRdb via fastp at Q25 and MiXCR, keeping in-frame beta chains. A single entry per CDR3 protein holds the most common genes and DNA from its merged rows. The sample table shows roughly 200,000 distinct CDR3 sequences, and about 11% are seen once. In total, the top ten clones hold roughly 27% of the sample. In the paper's terms, the treatment or condition label means: allogeneic hematopoietic cell transplantation with graft depleted of TCRalphabeta T cells and CD19 B cells.

The sequencing used PBMCs, collected before TCRalphabeta/CD19-depleted stem cell transplant. The source of these receptors is a child under two years old with acute myeloid leukemia, due to receive a stem cell transplant.

This clonotype was observed at least ten times. DNA for the CDR3: TGCGCCAGCAGCTTGGGGGACAGGGGTGCCTACAATGAGCAGTTCTTC. The encoded protein is CASSLGDRGAYNEQFF. V and J are TRBV5-1 and TRBJ2-1; 10 nucleotides line up with TRBD1. Germline lookup yields CDR1 SGHRS and CDR2 YFSETQ. Trimming took 0 bases from V and 2 from J; bases not matched to a gene: 2. The CDR3 sequence is 16 residues long. Full variable domain (remainder filled in from reference TRBV5-1 and TRBJ2-1): KAGVTQTPRYLIKTRGQQVTLSCSPISGHRSVSWYQQTPGQGLQFLFEYFSETQRNKGNFPGRFSGRQFSNSRSEMNVSTLELGDSALYLCASSLGDRGAYNEQFFGPGTRLTVL.

Ten or more counts support this clonotype. The chain carries TRBV12-3 or TRBV12-4 and TRBJ2-3; D may match TRBD1 or TRBD2 (5 bases each). The V end was cut by 5 bases, the J end by 0 bases, with 15 bases between. The CDR3 covers 16 residues. The CDR3 DNA is TGTGCCAGCAGTGCCCAGGGACCACTTAGCACAGATACGCAGTATTTT. Protein product: CASSAQGPLSTDTQYF.

Only a few counts were recorded for this clonotype. V usage is TRBV11-2 and J usage is TRBJ2-3, with D unresolved. V lost 5 bases and J lost 6, with 9 bases in between. This CDR3 has 12 amino acids. Germline CDR1 reads SGHAT; CDR2 reads FQNNGV. The CDR3 DNA is TGTGCCAGCAGCCGCGTAGGGGATACGCAGTATTTT. Its protein product is CASSRVGDTQYF.

The chain combines TRBV18 with TRBJ2-1; D is possibly TRBD1 or TRBD2 (5 bases each). This CDR3 has 14 amino acids. V lost 0 bases and J lost 6, with 9 bases in between. Germline values: CDR1 KGHSH, CDR2 LQKENI. For the CDR3, the DNA is TGTGCCAGCTCACCACCGAGAGGGGCCAATGAGCAGTTCTTC. Protein sequence: CASSPPRGANEQFF.

This clonotype is labeled as medium-sized. V and J are TRBV12-3 or TRBV12-4 and TRBJ1-1; D ambiguous. Trimming removed 2 bases from V and 4 bases from J, with 14 bases in between. The CDR3 has 15 amino acids. The CDR3 nucleotides are TGTGCCAGCAGTTTAAGGGAAGGGAAGGGCACTGAAGCTTTCTTT. Its protein is CASSLREGKGTEAFF.

With respect to this clonotype: A read error may be the cause here, since a much bigger clone is one base away. The J gene is TRBJ2-1, the V gene TRBV18; weak D call: TRBD2 (6 bases). The V gene lost 3 bases and the J gene lost 6 bases, with 12 bases spanning the gap. This CDR3 contains 14 residues. Germline assignment: CDR1 KGHSH and CDR2 LQKENI. The CDR3 protein is CASSPTTTSNEQFF. The CDR3 DNA reads as TGTGCCAGCTCACCCACTACGACTAGCAATGAGCAGTTCTTC.

This clonotype was picked up many times. J is TRBJ2-2 and V is TRBV28, with D unresolved. The ends were cut back, 7 bases at V and 2 bases at J, with 17 bases in the middle. Germline assignment: CDR1 MDHEN and CDR2 SYDVKM. The CDR3 has 16 amino acids. The CDR3 nucleotides read TGTGCCAGCACCCCGCCCCAACTGGGTAACACCGGGGAGCTGTTTTTT. Translated, it gives CASTPPQLGNTGELFF. Full variable domain (missing parts from reference TRBV28 and TRBJ2-2): DVKVTQSSRYLVKRTGEKVFLECVQDMDHENMFWYRQDPGLGLRLIYFSYDVKMKEKGDIPEGYSVSREKKERFSLILESASTNQTSMYLCASTPPQLGNTGELFFGEGSRLTVL.

This clonotype was seen at least ten times. The chain has TRBV4-2 and TRBJ2-2; tentative D call: TRBD2 (6 bases). This CDR3 has 16 residues. Germline V gene sequence: CDR1 LGHNA, CDR2 YNFKEQ. Trimming cost V 4 bases and J 0 bases, with 12 bases left between them. CDR3 sequence (DNA): TGTGCCAGCAGCCCTTGGGACTCGCCGAACACCGGGGAGCTGTTTTTT. Translating it yields CASSPWDSPNTGELFF.

This clonotype appeared many times. J is TRBJ1-1 and V is TRBV10-3; 10 nucleotides line up with TRBD1. The CDR3 is 16 amino acids. CDR1 ENHRY and CDR2 SYGVKD come from the germline V gene. V lost 4 bases and J lost 1; bases outside the gene matches: 6. The CDR3 coding sequence is TGTGCCATCAGTGCATGGACAGGGGGTTCGAACACTGAAGCTTTCTTT. This sequence encodes CAISAWTGGSNTEAFF.

This clonotype was seen many times. This rearrangement joins TRBV7-9 to TRBJ1-2, with a weak D call TRBD1 (5 bases). V lost 7 bases, J lost 7 bases, and 13 bases lay in between. CDR1 is SEHNR, CDR2 FQNEAQ, per germline (reference sequence). The CDR3 runs to 12 residues. The CDR3 DNA sequence: TGTGCCAGCACTTCAGCGGGGCTTGGCTACACCTTC. Amino acids: CASTSAGLGYTF.